This T cell receptor beta chain was identified in a study of cytomegalovirus exposure and HLA in healthy donors. Worth noting for this clone: The antigen remains unidentified.

General study results and limits: Later analysis reportedly placed an Asian-associated ancestry cluster below the roughly 700-donor mean in N-insertions. As a later analysis revealed, the rate of TCR association differed by HLA locus, with DRB1 most and HLA-C fewest. Specific recognition of CMV antigens was confirmed in vitro for a few chains (all CMV-associated). As was reported, the classifier diagnosed cytomegalovirus status with high specificity and sensitivity.

The primer mix had 60 Vbeta and 13 Jbeta primers. This table comes from immunoSEQ multiplex PCR, and its TCRdb copy is limited to in-frame clones, with some not included. Altogether some 180,000 clones are present, around 75% being singletons, with the ten largest covering under 3%. This CDR3 spans 13 amino acids. The V and J ends lost 6 bases and 0 bases respectively, with 10 bases between them. The V gene's germline CDR1 is SGHDT and CDR2 YYEEEE. The rearrangement joins TRBV5-6 to TRBJ2-7; D ambiguous. Sample: PBMCs. The receptor comes from a male donor in good health and CMV-seronegative. CDR3: CASKRQSSYEQYF. The CDR3 nucleotides read TGTGCCAGCAAGAGGCAGAGCTCCTACGAGCAGTACTTC.